This note documents a single TCR beta chain sequence. This PCR relied on a set of 60 Vbeta primers and 13 Jbeta primers. The method was immunoSEQ multiplex PCR; TCRdb's version includes in-frame clones alone and lacks a portion of them. This table holds roughly 180,000 clones, 84% found once. The entry originates in a study of cytomegalovirus exposure and HLA in healthy donors. Germline loops: CDR1 SGDLS, CDR2 YYNGEE. Trimming cost V 3 bases and J 4 bases; bases outside gene matches: 5. CDR3 size: 14 residues. This rearrangement joins TRBV9 to TRBJ2-7; 9 positions match TRBD2. The sequenced sample was PBMCs. The TCR originated in a boy younger than 18 in good health and CMV-seronegative. Written as DNA, the CDR3 is TGTGCCAGCAGCGGTAGCGGGAGATTTTACGAGCAGTACTTC. It is translated as CASSGSGRFYEQYF.